This T cell receptor (beta chain) comes out of a study of cytomegalovirus exposure and HLA in healthy donors. Overall study: Among the approximately 400 donors who were genotyped, 81% fell in the genetic ancestry cluster that is associated with self-reported Caucasian donors. Findings and limits, study-wide: Researchers had no immune exposure information except CMV serostatus available. Rarity held for most TCR sequences, but there were some public TCRs that occurred in many donors. 87-base-pair reads could not separate some V segments, including TRBV6-2 and TRBV6-3.

It was with 60 Vbeta and 13 Jbeta primers that the PCR ran. Profiled with immunoSEQ multiplex PCR; TCRdb holds only in-frame clones, not every one. The top ten clones hold approximately 2.1% of a sample with about 270,000 clones, 72% of them seen once. On this clone itself: What it binds is not known.

This CDR3 comprises 15 residues. V gave up 2 bases and J gave up 2 bases, with 13 bases separating them. In germline, CDR1 is MNHEY, CDR2 SVGAGI. Specimen: PBMCs. The receptor's source is a female donor in good health and CMV-seronegative. V and J are TRBV6-5 and TRBJ2-7, with D possibly being TRBD2 (6 bases). CDR3 in DNA: TGTGCCAGCAGTTACAAGACTAGTGGCCCCTACGAGCAGTACTTC. This encodes CASSYKTSGPYEQYF.